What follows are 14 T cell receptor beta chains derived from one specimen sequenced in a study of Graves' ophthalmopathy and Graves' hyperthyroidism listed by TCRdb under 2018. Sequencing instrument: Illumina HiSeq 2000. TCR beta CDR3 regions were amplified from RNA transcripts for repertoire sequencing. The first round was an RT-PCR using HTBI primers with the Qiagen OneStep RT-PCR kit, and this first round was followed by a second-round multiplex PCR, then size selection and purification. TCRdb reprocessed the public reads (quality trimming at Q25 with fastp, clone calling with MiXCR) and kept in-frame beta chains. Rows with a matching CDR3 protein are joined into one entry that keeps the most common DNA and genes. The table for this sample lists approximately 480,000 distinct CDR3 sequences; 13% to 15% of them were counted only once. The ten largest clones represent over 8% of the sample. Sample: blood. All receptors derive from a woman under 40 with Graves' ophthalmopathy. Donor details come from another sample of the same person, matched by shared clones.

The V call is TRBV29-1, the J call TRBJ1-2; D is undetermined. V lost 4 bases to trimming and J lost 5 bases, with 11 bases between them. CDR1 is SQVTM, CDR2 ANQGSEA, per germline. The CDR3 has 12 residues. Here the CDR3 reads CSVVSGLYGYTF. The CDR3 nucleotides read TGCAGCGTTGTTTCGGGGTTGTATGGCTACACCTTC.

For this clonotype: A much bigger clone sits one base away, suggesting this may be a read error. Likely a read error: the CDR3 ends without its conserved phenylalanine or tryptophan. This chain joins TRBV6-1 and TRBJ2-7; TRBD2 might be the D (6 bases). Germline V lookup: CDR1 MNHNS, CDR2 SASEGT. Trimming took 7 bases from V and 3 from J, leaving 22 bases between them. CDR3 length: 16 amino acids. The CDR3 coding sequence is TGTGCCAGCACTCCCCGTGGGATACGGCGGGGCTACGAGCAGTACTCC. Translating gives CASTPRGIRRGYEQYS.

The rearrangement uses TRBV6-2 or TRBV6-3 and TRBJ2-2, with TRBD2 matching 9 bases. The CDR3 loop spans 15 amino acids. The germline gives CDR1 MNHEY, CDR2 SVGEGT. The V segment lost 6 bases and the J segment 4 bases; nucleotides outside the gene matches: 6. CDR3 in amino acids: CASRKGLAFTGELFF. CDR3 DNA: TGTGCCAGCAGAAAGGGACTAGCATTCACCGGGGAGCTGTTTTTT.

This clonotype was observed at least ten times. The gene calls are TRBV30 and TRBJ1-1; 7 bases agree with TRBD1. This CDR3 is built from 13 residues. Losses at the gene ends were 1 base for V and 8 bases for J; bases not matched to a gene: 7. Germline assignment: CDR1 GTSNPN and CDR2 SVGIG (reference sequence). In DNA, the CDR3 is TGTGCCTGGAGTGAAACAGGGGCGAGCGAAGCTTTCTTT. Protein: CAWSETGASEAFF.

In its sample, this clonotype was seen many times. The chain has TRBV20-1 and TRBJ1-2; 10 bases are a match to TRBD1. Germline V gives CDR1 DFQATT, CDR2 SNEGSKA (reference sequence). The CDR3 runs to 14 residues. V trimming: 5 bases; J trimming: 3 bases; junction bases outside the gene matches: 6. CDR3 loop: CSAPPGQGYYGYTF. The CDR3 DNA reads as TGCAGTGCTCCTCCGGGACAGGGGTACTATGGCTACACCTTC.

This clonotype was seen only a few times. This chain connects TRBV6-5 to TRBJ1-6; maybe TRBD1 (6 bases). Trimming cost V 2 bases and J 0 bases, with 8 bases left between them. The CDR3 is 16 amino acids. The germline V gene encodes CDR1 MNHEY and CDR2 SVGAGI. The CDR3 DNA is TGTGCCAGCAGTTACGGACAGAGCTCCTATAATTCACCCCTCCACTTT. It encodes CASSYGQSSYNSPLHF.

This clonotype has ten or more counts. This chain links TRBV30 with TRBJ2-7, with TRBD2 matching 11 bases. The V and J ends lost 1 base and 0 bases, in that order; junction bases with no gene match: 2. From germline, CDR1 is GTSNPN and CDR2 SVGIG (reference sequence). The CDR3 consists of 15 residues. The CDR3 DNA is TGTGCCTGGAGTGGCGGGACTAGCGGCTCCTACGAGCAGTACTTC. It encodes CAWSGGTSGSYEQYF.

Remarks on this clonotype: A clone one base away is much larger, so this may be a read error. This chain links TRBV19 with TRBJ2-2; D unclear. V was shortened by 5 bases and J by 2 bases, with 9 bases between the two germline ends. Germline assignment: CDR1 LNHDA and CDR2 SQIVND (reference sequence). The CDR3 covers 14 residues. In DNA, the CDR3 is TGTGCCAGTAGTTTTGCGCATAACACCGGGGAGCTGTTTTTT. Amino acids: CASSFAHNTGELFF.

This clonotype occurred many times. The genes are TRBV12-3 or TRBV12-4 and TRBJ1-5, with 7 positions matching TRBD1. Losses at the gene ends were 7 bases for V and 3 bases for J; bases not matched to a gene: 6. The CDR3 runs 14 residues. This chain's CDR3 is CASTETGNNQPQHF. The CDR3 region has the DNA TGTGCCAGCACCGAGACAGGGAACAATCAGCCCCAGCATTTT.

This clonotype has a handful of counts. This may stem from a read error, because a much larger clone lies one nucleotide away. CDR3 protein: CATSDFLSNQETQYF. CDR3 bases: TGTGCCACCAGTGATTTCCTAAGCAACCAAGAGACCCAGTACTTC. The chain uses TRBV24-1 and TRBJ2-5, with D unresolved. The CDR3 runs 15 residues. Looked up from germline, CDR1 is KGHDR and CDR2 is SFDVKD. Trimming pared 1 base from V and 0 bases from J, leaving 8 bases between.

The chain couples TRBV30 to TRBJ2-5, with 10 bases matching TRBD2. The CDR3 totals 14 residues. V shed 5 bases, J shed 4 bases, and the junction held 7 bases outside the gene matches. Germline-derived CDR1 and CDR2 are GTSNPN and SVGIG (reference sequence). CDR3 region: CAWELAGLGETQYF. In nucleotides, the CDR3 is TGTGCCTGGGAACTAGCGGGATTGGGAGAGACCCAGTACTTC.

CDR3 in amino acids: CASSPNRDSRAGYTF. The CDR3, as DNA: TGTGCCAGCTCACCCAACCGGGACAGTCGTGCGGGCTACACCTTC. The chain uses TRBV18 and TRBJ1-2; TRBD1 matches 7 bases. V lost 3 bases, J lost 8 bases, and 12 bases stayed unmatched. The germline gives CDR1 KGHSH, CDR2 LQKENI. The CDR3 has 15 residues.

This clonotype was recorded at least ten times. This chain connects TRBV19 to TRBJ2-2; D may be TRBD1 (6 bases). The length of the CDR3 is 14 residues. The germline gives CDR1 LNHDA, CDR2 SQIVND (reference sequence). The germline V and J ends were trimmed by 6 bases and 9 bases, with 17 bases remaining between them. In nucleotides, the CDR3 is TGTGCCAGTAGAGCCACAGGGTTGGCCCGGGAGCTGTTTTTT. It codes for CASRATGLARELFF.

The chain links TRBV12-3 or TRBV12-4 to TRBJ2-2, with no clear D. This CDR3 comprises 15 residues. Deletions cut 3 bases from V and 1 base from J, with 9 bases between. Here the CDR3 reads CASSFGPGNTGELFF. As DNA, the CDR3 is TGTGCCAGCAGTTTTGGTCCAGGGAACACCGGGGAGCTGTTTTTT.